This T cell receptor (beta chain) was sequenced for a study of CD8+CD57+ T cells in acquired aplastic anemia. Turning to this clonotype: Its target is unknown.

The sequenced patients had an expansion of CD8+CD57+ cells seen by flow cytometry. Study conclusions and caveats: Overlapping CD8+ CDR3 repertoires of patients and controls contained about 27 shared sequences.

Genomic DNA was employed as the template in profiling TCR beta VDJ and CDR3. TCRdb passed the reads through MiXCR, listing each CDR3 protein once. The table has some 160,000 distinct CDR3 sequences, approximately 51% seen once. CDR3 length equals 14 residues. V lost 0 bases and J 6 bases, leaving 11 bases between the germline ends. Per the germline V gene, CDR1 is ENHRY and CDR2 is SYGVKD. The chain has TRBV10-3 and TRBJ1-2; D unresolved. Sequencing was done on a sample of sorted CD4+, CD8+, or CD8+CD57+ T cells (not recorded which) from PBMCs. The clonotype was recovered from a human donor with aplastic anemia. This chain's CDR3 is CAISESWGSHGYTF. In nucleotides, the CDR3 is TGTGCCATCAGTGAGTCCTGGGGATCCCATGGCTACACCTTC.